This TCR beta chain was captured by sequencing in a study of response to subunit inactivated influenza vaccine. TCRdb reanalysed the RT-PCR reads using MiXCR and keeps one entry per CDR3 protein. This table holds approximately 160,000 distinct CDR3 sequences, about 10% found once. CDR1 MNHEY and CDR2 SVGAGI come from the germline V gene. The CDR3 contains 16 residues. Trimming shortened V by 3 bases and J by 2 bases, and 15 bases separated the two germline ends. Study-level findings and limits: Every seasonal influenza vaccination brings in few new T cells, the authors suggested.

Details on this clonotype: Its antigen is undetermined.

Specimen: CD8+ T cells sorted from PBMCs, collected less than 30 months after vaccination. The V and J genes are TRBV6-5 and TRBJ2-3, with a tentative D call TRBD2 (7 bases). The TCR was taken from a man between 50 and 75 years old who received an inactivated influenza vaccine. The CDR3 loop reads CASSYNSGGPTDTQYF. CDR3 nucleotide sequence: TGTGCCAGCAGTTATAATTCCGGGGGGCCCACAGATACGCAGTATTTT.